The clone carrying this T cell receptor beta chain was detected only a few times. Its specificity is unknown. This record comes from a study of T cell responses to AZD1222 COVID-19 vaccine. Using immunoSEQ multiplex PCR, the repertoire was profiled, and TCRdb retains in-frame clones only, with some absent. The sample contains about 150,000 clones, over 80% of which appear only once. Regarding the study as a whole: Donors were mostly white British, more females; clonal diversity possibly underestimated. Sampling that yielded the repertoires occurred only after the peak T cell response. A rise in Spike-specific TCR breadth and depth followed two AZD1222 doses.

The TCR originated in an adult who received the AZD1222 COVID-19 vaccine. The sequencing here drew on peripheral blood, taken 28 days after the second AZD1222 dose.

CDR3 region: CSVASGRRYNEQFF. The DNA for the CDR3 is TGCAGCGTTGCGAGCGGGAGAAGGTACAATGAGCAGTTCTTC. The rearrangement joins TRBV29-1 to TRBJ2-1, with 8 bases identical to TRBD2. CDR3 length: 14 residues. The germline V gene encodes CDR1 SQVTM and CDR2 ANQGSEA. V lost 4 bases to trimming and J lost 4 bases; unmatched junction nucleotides: 6.